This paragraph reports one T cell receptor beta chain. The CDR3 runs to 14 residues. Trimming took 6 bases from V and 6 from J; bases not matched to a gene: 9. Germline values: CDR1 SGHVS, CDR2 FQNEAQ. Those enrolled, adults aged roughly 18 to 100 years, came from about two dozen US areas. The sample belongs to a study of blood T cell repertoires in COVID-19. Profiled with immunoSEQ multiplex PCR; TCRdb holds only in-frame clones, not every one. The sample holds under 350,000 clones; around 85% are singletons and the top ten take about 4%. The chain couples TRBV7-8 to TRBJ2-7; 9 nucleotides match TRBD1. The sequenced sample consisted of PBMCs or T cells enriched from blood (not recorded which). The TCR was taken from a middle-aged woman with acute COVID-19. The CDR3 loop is CASSKQGARFEQYF. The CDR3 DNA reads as TGTGCCAGCAGTAAACAGGGGGCGCGGTTCGAGCAGTACTTC.